The clone carrying this TCR beta chain was seen a few times. The sample comes from a study of blood T cells in healthy people across ages. Donation came from healthy Caucasian individuals in Russia who were aged 6 to 90. Total RNA, at least 6 micrograms per sample, came from PBMCs. Per the germline V gene, CDR1 is DFQATT and CDR2 is SNEGSKA (reference sequence). The V end lost 6 bases, the J end lost 0 bases, and 12 bases lay between the germline ends. This CDR3 contains 13 residues. With a J-beta primer mix and a sample-barcoded 5' primer, a second PCR ran about 7 to 12 cycles. Each CDR3 protein gets one entry after TCRdb re-called the 5' RACE reads with MiXCR. The sample has about 1.5 million distinct CDR3 sequences, 40% to 50% seen once.

The genes are TRBV20-1 and TRBJ2-7; possibly TRBD1 for D (5 bases). Sequencing was carried out using blood. The source of this sequence is a woman under 30 in good health. CDR3 nucleotide sequence: TGCAGTGCGACAGACTTGGTCTCCTACGAGCAGTACTTC. Encoded protein: CSATDLVSYEQYF.